These T cell receptor beta chains were read from a single sample in a study of T-cell memory formation after mild COVID-19. TCRdb reprocessed the 5' RACE reads via MiXCR and lists one record per CDR3 protein. There are around 300,000 distinct CDR3 sequences in the sample; approximately 15% occur only once, and 22% lies in the top ten. Sequencing was carried out using PBMCs or a T cell subset sorted from them (not recorded which). Every receptor here comes from a man between 18 and 35 years old who had mild COVID-19 (a few samples of this study predate the infection). Cell type and time point are not known. Each CDR3 is given with its conserved first and last residue. D genes are given only for firm matches. Rows give clone size only sometimes, using once, few, many, or a class for an expanded clone.

cdr3_aa: CASSQDPVPGATYEQYF
d_call: .
clone_size: .
v_call: TRBV4-3

cdr3_aa: CASSVPEATSGQETQYF
d_call: TRBD2
clone_size: .
v_call: TRBV6-2/TRBV6-3

cdr3_aa: CASSLTTRLVPPEQFF
d_call: .
clone_size: few
v_call: TRBV7-6

cdr3_aa: CASSSGQTSNQPQHF
d_call: .
clone_size: .
v_call: TRBV7-9

cdr3_aa: CASSLEGALNYGYTF
d_call: TRBD1
clone_size: .
v_call: TRBV5-6

cdr3_aa: CASSLDQGANYGYTF
d_call: .
clone_size: few
v_call: TRBV4-3

cdr3_aa: CASTPGGGNTDTQYF
d_call: TRBD2
clone_size: few
v_call: TRBV7-9

cdr3_aa: CASSSLLSTDTQYF
d_call: .
clone_size: few
v_call: TRBV7-3

cdr3_aa: CASSFLHGFEAFF
d_call: .
clone_size: many
v_call: TRBV7-2

cdr3_aa: CASSELTEETQYF
d_call: .
clone_size: many
v_call: TRBV25-1

cdr3_aa: CASRMGSGDTDTQYF
d_call: TRBD2
clone_size: few
v_call: TRBV4-2

cdr3_aa: CASSLTWGEDTQYF
d_call: .
clone_size: many
v_call: TRBV5-1

cdr3_aa: CASSEDGHEQFF
d_call: .
clone_size: many
v_call: TRBV2

cdr3_aa: CASSFQGNEKLFF
d_call: .
clone_size: .
v_call: TRBV7-9

cdr3_aa: CASSLGASNTGELFF
d_call: .
clone_size: many
v_call: TRBV7-2

cdr3_aa: CASSYLSGRSTQYF
d_call: .
clone_size: .
v_call: TRBV6-5

cdr3_aa: CASSLSPGGFYNEQFF
d_call: TRBD2
clone_size: many
v_call: TRBV13

cdr3_aa: CASSSLGSEAFF
d_call: .
clone_size: .
v_call: TRBV18